Following are 32 T cell receptor beta chains from one sample sequenced in a study of blood T cell repertoires in COVID-19. Clones were read by immunoSEQ multiplex PCR, and TCRdb kept only the in-frame ones, dropping some. This sample has 250,000 to 350,000 clones, with 88% found just once. Sequencing was carried out using PBMCs or T cells enriched from blood (not recorded which). The receptors come from a woman younger than 45 who had recovered from COVID-19.

J is TRBJ2-3 and V is TRBV5-1; 8 nucleotides align to TRBD2. There are 16 residues in the CDR3. From germline, CDR1 is SGHRS and CDR2 YFSETQ. V was pared by 0 bases and J by 8 bases, with 11 bases of the junction left unmatched. In DNA, the CDR3 is TGCGCCAGCAGCTTGGTAACGGGAGGGGCCGGTGGTACGCAGTATTTT. It encodes CASSLVTGGAGGTQYF.

The J gene is TRBJ2-7, the V gene TRBV9; unclear D gene. The CDR3 has 15 residues. Germline lookup yields CDR1 SGDLS and CDR2 YYNGEE. Trimming pared 0 bases from V and 2 bases from J, leaving 12 bases between. The CDR3 spells CASSVAGSAAYEQYF. The CDR3 nucleotides are TGTGCCAGCAGCGTAGCTGGAAGCGCTGCCTACGAGCAGTACTTC. Based on the CDR3 plus reference TRBV9 and TRBJ2-7, the full variable domain is DSGVTQTPKHLITATGQRVTLRCSPRSGDLSVYWYQQSLDQGLQFLIQYYNGEERAKGNILERFSAQQFPDLHSELNLSSLELGDSALYFCASSVAGSAAYEQYFGPGTRLTVT.

About this clone: The sample holds other DNA sequences that translate to the same CDR3. The V gene is TRBV29-1, the J gene TRBJ1-2, with D possibly being TRBD1 (5 bases). V was cut by 4 bases and J by 7 bases, with 10 bases left in between. Germline values: CDR1 SQVTM, CDR2 ANQGSEA. CDR3 length: 11 residues. The CDR3 DNA reads TGCAGCGTTGGGGGGGAGGGTGGCTACACCTTC. Amino acids: CSVGGEGGYTF.

The chain joins TRBV9 to TRBJ2-7; 7 bases are a match to TRBD2. The ends lost 0 bases at V and 2 bases at J; junction bases unmatched: 5. The CDR3 totals 15 residues. Per germline, CDR1 SGDLS and CDR2 YYNGEE. Written as DNA, the CDR3 is TGTGCCAGCAGCGTAGGACGTGGGACTACCTACGAGCAGTACTTC. This sequence encodes CASSVGRGTTYEQYF.

The chain links TRBV27 to TRBJ1-6, with D possibly being TRBD1 (5 bases). The CDR3 length is 14 residues. Germline lookup yields CDR1 MNHEY and CDR2 SMNVEV (reference sequence). Trimming pared 7 bases from V and 13 bases from J, leaving 20 bases between. The CDR3 DNA reads as TGTGCCAGCACCCTGGGGGGATCAAGGACCCCCCTCCACTTT. This codes for CASTLGGSRTPLHF.

The chain carries TRBV27 and TRBJ2-7, with D unclear. Trimming removed 0 bases from V and 5 bases from J, with 11 bases in between. The CDR3 totals 14 residues. CDR1 and CDR2 (germline): MNHEY, SMNVEV (reference sequence). In nucleotides, the CDR3 is TGTGCCAGCAGTTTATCGAGAGCCTATAACGAGCAGTACTTC. Translation: CASSLSRAYNEQYF.

The chain carries TRBV7-2 and TRBJ1-3, with D possibly TRBD1 on 5 matching bases. Germline CDR1 and CDR2: SGHTA and FQGNSA. Deletions cut 1 base from V and 4 bases from J, with 11 bases between. The CDR3 has 15 amino acids. CDR3 sequence: CASSLGRVPGNTIYF. In DNA form, the CDR3 reads TGTGCCAGCAGCTTAGGCAGGGTCCCAGGAAACACCATATATTTT.

This chain links TRBV27 with TRBJ1-4, with D tentatively TRBD1 (5 bases). The germline V and J ends were trimmed by 8 bases and 7 bases, with 11 bases remaining between them. The CDR3 length is 12 residues. Germline V gene sequence: CDR1 MNHEY, CDR2 SMNVEV (reference sequence). In nucleotides, the CDR3 is TGTGCCAGCGGCCCAAGGGGTGAAAAACTGTTTTTT. Translating it yields CASGPRGEKLFF.

The chain has TRBV7-9 and TRBJ1-1; D ambiguous. V gave up 2 bases and J gave up 0 bases, with 10 bases separating them. CDR1 and CDR2 from the germline V gene are SEHNR and FQNEAQ (reference sequence). The CDR3 is 15 amino acids. The CDR3 loop reads CASSLYGDMNTEAFF. In nucleotides, the CDR3 is TGTGCCAGCAGCTTATATGGAGATATGAACACTGAAGCTTTCTTT. Variable domain in full (rest from reference TRBV7-9 and TRBJ1-1): DTGVSQNPRHKITKRGQNVTFRCDPISEHNRLYWYRQTLGQGPEFLTYFQNEAQLEKSRLLSDRFSAERPKGSFSTLEIQRTEQGDSAMYLCASSLYGDMNTEAFFGQGTRLTVV.

This chain links TRBV19 with TRBJ1-5; no clear D. The CDR3 totals 14 residues. V gave up 1 base and J gave up 0 bases, with 4 bases separating them. Germline CDR1 and CDR2: LNHDA and SQIVND (reference sequence). The CDR3 bases are TGTGCCAGTAGTATAGGACATAGCAATCAGCCCCAGCATTTT. Its protein product is CASSIGHSNQPQHF. The variable domain in full, with the rest retrieved from reference TRBV19 and TRBJ1-5, is DGGITQSPKYLFRKEGQNVTLSCEQNLNHDAMYWYRQDPGQGLRLIYYSQIVNDFQKGDIAEGYSVSREKKESFPLTVTSAQKNPTAFYLCASSIGHSNQPQHFGDGTRLSIL.

This rearrangement joins TRBV5-1 to TRBJ2-5; 9 nucleotides agree with TRBD2. The germline gives CDR1 SGHRS, CDR2 YFSETQ. V trimming: 4 bases; J trimming: 2 bases; junction bases outside the gene matches: 9. The CDR3 spans 16 residues. CDR3 sequence: CASSLGTSRLQETQYF. The DNA for the CDR3 is TGCGCCAGCAGCCTCGGGACTAGCAGACTTCAAGAGACCCAGTACTTC.

The chain joins TRBV10-3 to TRBJ2-3; D remains unclear. This CDR3 has 15 amino acids. The germline V gene has CDR1 ENHRY and CDR2 SYGVKD. The V gene lost 10 bases and the J gene lost 0 bases, with 17 bases spanning the gap. This chain's CDR3 is CATSDTVYSTDTQYF. In nucleotides, the CDR3 is TGTGCCACCTCCGACACGGTCTATAGCACAGATACGCAGTATTTT.

The chain joins TRBV7-8 to TRBJ2-7, with 9 bases aligning to TRBD1. The germline gives CDR1 SGHVS, CDR2 FQNEAQ. This CDR3 has 15 amino acids. V lost 5 bases and J lost 5; bases outside the gene matches: 10. This CDR3 is CASSPFGQGIHEQYF. The CDR3 DNA reads as TGTGCCAGCAGCCCTTTTGGACAGGGGATCCACGAGCAGTACTTC.

The CDR3 sequence: CASRPVLGGNQPQHF. The CDR3 DNA is TGTGCCAGCAGACCCGTTTTGGGAGGCAATCAGCCCCAGCATTTT. V gene TRBV6-5 combines with J gene TRBJ1-5; no firm D call. The V gene lost 6 bases and the J gene lost 2 bases, with 14 bases spanning the gap. The germline V gene encodes CDR1 MNHEY and CDR2 SVGAGI. This CDR3 contains 15 residues.

The chain recombines TRBV5-1 with TRBJ2-1; TRBD2 matches 12 bases. CDR1 is SGHRS, CDR2 YFSETQ, per germline. This CDR3 spans 19 amino acids. Trimming removed 1 base from V and 4 bases from J; junction bases left unmatched: 12. As DNA, the CDR3 is TGCGCCAGCAGCTTGAGACTAGCGGGAGTAGTCGGGTTTTACAATGAGCAGTTCTTC. Protein sequence: CASSLRLAGVVGFYNEQFF.

The chain carries TRBV5-1 and TRBJ2-3, with D possibly matching TRBD2 (6 bases). Trimming took off 4 bases at V and 0 bases at J, with 12 bases between the two ends. This CDR3 region has 15 residues. The germline V gene encodes CDR1 SGHRS and CDR2 YFSETQ. The CDR3: CASSPGTASTDTQYF. Here the CDR3 DNA reads TGCGCCAGCAGCCCGGGGACTGCTAGCACAGATACGCAGTATTTT.

The chain links TRBV4-1 to TRBJ2-1; TRBD2 agrees at 7 bases. Trimming took 4 bases from V and 2 from J; bases not matched to a gene: 5. The CDR3 has 15 amino acids. In germline, CDR1 is MGHRA, CDR2 YSYEKL. The CDR3 reads CASSLVAGTYNEQFF. The CDR3 DNA reads as TGCGCCAGCAGCCTCGTAGCGGGTACCTACAATGAGCAGTTCTTC.

CDR3 bases: TGTGCCAGTAGTATCCCGGGACTCCCGAACACCGGGGAGCTGTTTTTT. This encodes CASSIPGLPNTGELFF. This chain joins TRBV19 and TRBJ2-2; a possible D gene is TRBD2 (6 bases). The CDR3 has 16 amino acids. The V gene's germline CDR1 is LNHDA and CDR2 SQIVND (reference sequence). Deletions cut 3 bases from V and 0 bases from J, with 11 bases between.

The gene calls are TRBV9 and TRBJ1-1; 8 nucleotides align to TRBD1. This CDR3 has 13 residues. Germline V gives CDR1 SGDLS, CDR2 YYNGEE. The V and J ends lost 0 bases and 8 bases, in that order; junction bases with no gene match: 3. The CDR3 reads CASSVAPGGEAFF. In nucleotides, the CDR3 is TGTGCCAGCAGCGTAGCGCCAGGGGGCGAAGCTTTCTTT. Full variable domain (rest looked up from reference TRBV9 and TRBJ1-1): DSGVTQTPKHLITATGQRVTLRCSPRSGDLSVYWYQQSLDQGLQFLIQYYNGEERAKGNILERFSAQQFPDLHSELNLSSLELGDSALYFCASSVAPGGEAFFGQGTRLTVV.

The genes are TRBV11-3 and TRBJ2-1; 9 bases match TRBD1. The CDR3 has 15 amino acids. The junction had 5 bases not matched to a gene; V was cut back by 5 bases and J by 3 bases. CDR1 SGHNT and CDR2 YENEEA come from the germline V gene. CDR3: CASSRYRGRYNEQFF. The CDR3 DNA is TGTGCCAGCAGCAGATACAGGGGGCGCTACAATGAGCAGTTCTTC.

Details on this clone: Distinct nucleotide sequences in the sample also encode this CDR3. V and J are TRBV21-1 and TRBJ2-1; whether TRBD1, the table's D call, matches the DNA was not checked. TRBV21-1 is shown as a pseudogene. The CDR3 is made up of 13 amino acids. The CDR3 region is CASIEGAKRRKFF. DNA for the CDR3: TGTGCCAGCATCGAGGGGGCTAAGCGGAGGAAGTTCTTC.

The chain has TRBV19 and TRBJ1-5, with 8 bases that match TRBD1. Germline values: CDR1 LNHDA, CDR2 SQIVND (reference sequence). The CDR3 has 14 residues. The trim removed 6 bases at V and 2 bases at J, leaving 3 bases unmatched. DNA of the CDR3: TGTGCCAGTAGGACAGGGGCCGGCAATCAGCCCCAGCATTTT. The encoded protein is CASRTGAGNQPQHF.

This clone has only one observation. DNA for the CDR3: TGTGCCACTTCGGGACAGGGGGTTAGGCCGGGGGGACATAGGACACCCCTCCACTTT. Amino acid sequence: CATSGQGVRPGGHRTPLHF. The chain uses TRBV27 and TRBJ1-6, with 11 bases matching TRBD1. The CDR3 length is 19 residues. Germline CDR1 reads MNHEY; CDR2 reads SMNVEV (reference sequence). V trimming: 10 bases; J trimming: 11 bases; junction bases outside the gene matches: 25.

The DNA for the CDR3 is TGTGCCAGTAGTATATTTATAGGGGGGGGAGCTAGCAATCAGCCCCAGCATTTT. Translating it yields CASSIFIGGGASNQPQHF. The V and J genes are TRBV19 and TRBJ1-5, with D possibly TRBD1 on 6 matching bases. Germline CDR1 is LNHDA and CDR2 is SQIVND (reference sequence). With 2 bases removed from V and 0 bases from J, the gap between germline ends came to 17 bases. This CDR3 comprises 18 residues.

The J gene is TRBJ2-7, the V gene TRBV19; D may be TRBD2 (5 bases). This CDR3 is built from 14 residues. CDR1 and CDR2 from the germline V gene are LNHDA and SQIVND (reference sequence). V was trimmed by 2 bases and J by 3 bases, leaving 11 bases between them. The CDR3 coding sequence is TGTGCCAGTAGTATAAAGGGAGCGGTCTACGAGCAGTACTTC. Encoded protein: CASSIKGAVYEQYF. The full variable domain, its missing parts supplied by reference TRBV19 and TRBJ2-7, is DGGITQSPKYLFRKEGQNVTLSCEQNLNHDAMYWYRQDPGQGLRLIYYSQIVNDFQKGDIAEGYSVSREKKESFPLTVTSAQKNPTAFYLCASSIKGAVYEQYFGPGTRLTVT.

The chain carries TRBV18 and TRBJ1-1; 12 bases are shared with TRBD1. The CDR3 has 17 amino acids. Losses at the gene ends were 1 base for V and 5 bases for J; bases not matched to a gene: 8. Germline loops: CDR1 KGHSH, CDR2 LQKENI. CDR3 DNA: TGTGCCAGCTCACCACAATCCCGGGGACAGGGGGCAACTGAAGCTTTCTTT. Translation gives CASSPQSRGQGATEAFF.

The chain combines TRBV28 with TRBJ2-2; no reliable D call. The CDR3 has 13 amino acids. CDR1 is MDHEN, CDR2 SYDVKM, per germline. Trimming shortened V by 3 bases and J by 5 bases, and 7 bases separated the two germline ends. This CDR3 is CASSLVRTGELFF. CDR3 nucleotides: TGTGCCAGCAGTTTGGTGCGAACCGGGGAGCTGTTTTTT.

This clone was recorded a few times. The chain employs TRBV3-1 (or the pseudogene TRBV3-2) and TRBJ2-3; the D is unclear. CDR3 length equals 13 residues. Germline V lookup: CDR1 LGHDT, CDR2 YNNKEL (reference sequence). Trimming took 5 bases from V and 3 from J, leaving 9 bases between them. In DNA form, the CDR3 reads TGTGCCAGCAGCTATACCCGGACAGATACGCAGTATTTT. This gives the protein CASSYTRTDTQYF.

Written as DNA, the CDR3 is TGTGCCATCAGCCACCCAGTGGGGGACAGGGGAGGAGATACGCAGTATTTT. Its protein is CAISHPVGDRGGDTQYF. The rearrangement links TRBV10-3 to TRBJ2-3; 10 bases align to TRBD1. Trimming took 6 bases from V and 5 from J; bases not matched to a gene: 14. CDR1 and CDR2 (germline): ENHRY, SYGVKD. The CDR3 loop spans 17 amino acids.

The chain carries TRBV30 and TRBJ2-4; unclear D gene. V shed 4 bases and J shed 9 bases, with 13 bases lying between them. Germline V gene data show CDR1 as GTSNPN and CDR2 as SVGIG (reference sequence). This CDR3 has 12 residues. The CDR3 coding sequence is TGTGCCTGGATGTTGTTGCGCGGCATTCAGTACTTC. As protein: CAWMLLRGIQYF.

This clone was detected a few times. V is TRBV5-1 and J is TRBJ2-2; 9 nucleotides match TRBD2. Germline lookup yields CDR1 SGHRS and CDR2 YFSETQ. This CDR3 is built from 18 residues. V shed 0 bases and J 0 bases; nucleotides not matched to a gene: 6. CDR3 loop: CASSLVWRGGPNTGELFF. CDR3 nucleotides: TGCGCCAGCAGCTTGGTCTGGCGGGGGGGCCCGAACACCGGGGAGCTGTTTTTT.

The genes are TRBV11-2 and TRBJ2-7; D gene unclear. Trimming left V 3 bases short and J 3 bases short, with 3 bases between. Germline-derived CDR1 and CDR2 are SGHAT and FQNNGV. The CDR3 covers 11 residues. CDR3 nucleotides: TGTGCCAGCAGCTTTTACTACGAGCAGTACTTC. Encoded protein: CASSFYYEQYF.